This paragraph reports one T cell receptor (beta chain). Its antigen is as yet unknown. The germline V and J ends were trimmed by 2 bases and 5 bases, with 5 bases remaining between them. Germline values: CDR1 SGHNT, CDR2 YENEEA. CDR3 length equals 12 residues. The donors belonged to the 120-subject validation cohort, separate from the roughly 600-subject first cohort. This entry is derived from a study of cytomegalovirus exposure and HLA in healthy donors. Study summary: In a later analysis, it was reported that the approximately 120 validation repertoires had been produced on the same platform as the 700 or so repertoires belonging to the first cohort. Study observations and caveats: Reports described diagnosis of cytomegalovirus status by the classifier as highly specific and sensitive.

Some clones are missing from TCRdb's copy, which holds only in-frame ones; the method was immunoSEQ multiplex PCR. This sample has tens of thousands of clones, with roughly 92% found just once. The receptor's source is a man aged 18 to 30 in good health and CMV-seronegative. Sequenced material: PBMCs. V and J are TRBV11-3 and TRBJ2-3, with D perhaps TRBD1 (5 bases). The CDR3 DNA is TGTGCCAGCAGCTTACAGGGAGATACGCAGTATTTT. Its translation: CASSLQGDTQYF.